In this sample, the clone carrying this TCR beta chain turned up a few times. These data originate in a study of blood T cell repertoires in COVID-19. Only in-frame clones appear in the TCRdb table, and some are missing; sequencing was by immunoSEQ multiplex PCR. Among around 100,000 clones listed, under 90% were seen once. Germline CDR1 LNHDA, CDR2 SQIVND (reference sequence). Trimming pared 9 bases from V and 3 bases from J, leaving 3 bases between. CDR3 length: 9 residues. Specimen: peripheral blood. The J gene is TRBJ2-7, the V gene TRBV19, with D hard to call. This clonotype originated in a human donor in a cohort sampled during active COVID-19. CDR3 loop: CASIYEQYF. The DNA for the CDR3 is TGTGCCAGCATCTACGAGCAGTACTTC.